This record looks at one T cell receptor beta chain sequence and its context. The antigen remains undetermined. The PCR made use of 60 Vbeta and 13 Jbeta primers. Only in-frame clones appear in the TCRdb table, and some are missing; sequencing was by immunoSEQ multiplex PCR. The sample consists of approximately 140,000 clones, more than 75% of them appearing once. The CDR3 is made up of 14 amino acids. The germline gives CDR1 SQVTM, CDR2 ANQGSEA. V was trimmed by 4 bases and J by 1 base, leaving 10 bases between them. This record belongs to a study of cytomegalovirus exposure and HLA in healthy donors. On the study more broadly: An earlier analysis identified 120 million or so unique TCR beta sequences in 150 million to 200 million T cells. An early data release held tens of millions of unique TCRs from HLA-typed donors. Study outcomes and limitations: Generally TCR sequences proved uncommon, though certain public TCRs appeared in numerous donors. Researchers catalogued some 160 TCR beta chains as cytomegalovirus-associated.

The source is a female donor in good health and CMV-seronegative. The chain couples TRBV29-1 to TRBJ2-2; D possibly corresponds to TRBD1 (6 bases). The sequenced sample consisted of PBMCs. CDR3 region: CSVAYRVNTGELFF. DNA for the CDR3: TGCAGCGTTGCCTACAGGGTGAACACCGGGGAGCTGTTTTTT.